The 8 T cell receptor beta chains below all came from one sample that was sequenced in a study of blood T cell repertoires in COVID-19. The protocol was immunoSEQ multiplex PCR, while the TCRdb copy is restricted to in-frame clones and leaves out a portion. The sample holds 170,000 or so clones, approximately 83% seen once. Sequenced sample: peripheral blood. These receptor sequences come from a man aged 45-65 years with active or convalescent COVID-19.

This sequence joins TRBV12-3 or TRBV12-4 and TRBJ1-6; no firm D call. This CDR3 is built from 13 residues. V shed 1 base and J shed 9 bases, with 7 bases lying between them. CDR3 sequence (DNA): TGTGCCAGCAGTTTAGATTGGGCTTCACCCCTCCACTTT. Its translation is CASSLDWASPLHF.

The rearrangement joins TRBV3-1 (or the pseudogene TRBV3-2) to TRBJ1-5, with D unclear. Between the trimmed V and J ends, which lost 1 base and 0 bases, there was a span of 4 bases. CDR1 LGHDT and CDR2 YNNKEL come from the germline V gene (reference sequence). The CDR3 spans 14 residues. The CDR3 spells CASSQASSNQPQHF. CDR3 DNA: TGTGCCAGCAGCCAAGCGAGTAGCAATCAGCCCCAGCATTTT.

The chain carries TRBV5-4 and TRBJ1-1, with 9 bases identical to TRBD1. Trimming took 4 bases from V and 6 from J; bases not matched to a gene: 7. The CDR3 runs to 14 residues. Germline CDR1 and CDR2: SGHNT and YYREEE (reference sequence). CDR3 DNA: TGTGCCAGCAGCGCGGGACAGGGAAGCTCTGAAGCTTTCTTT. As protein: CASSAGQGSSEAFF.

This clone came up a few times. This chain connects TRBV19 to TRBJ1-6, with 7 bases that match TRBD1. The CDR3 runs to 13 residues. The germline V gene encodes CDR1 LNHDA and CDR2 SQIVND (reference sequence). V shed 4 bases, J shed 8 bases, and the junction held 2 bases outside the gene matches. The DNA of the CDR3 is TGTGCCAGTAGTAACACAGGGGATTCACCCCTCCACTTT. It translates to CASSNTGDSPLHF.

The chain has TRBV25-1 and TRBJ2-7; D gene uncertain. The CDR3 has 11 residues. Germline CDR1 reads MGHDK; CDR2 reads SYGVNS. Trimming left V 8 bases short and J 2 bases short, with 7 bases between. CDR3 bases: TGTGCCAGCTCCAGAACCTACGAGCAGTACTTC. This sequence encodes CASSRTYEQYF.

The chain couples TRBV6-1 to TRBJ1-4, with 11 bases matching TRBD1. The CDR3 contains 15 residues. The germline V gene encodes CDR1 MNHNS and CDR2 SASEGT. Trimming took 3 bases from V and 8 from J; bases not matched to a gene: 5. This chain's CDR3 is CASSDQGQGGEKLFF. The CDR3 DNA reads TGTGCCAGCAGTGACCAGGGACAGGGGGGGGAAAAACTGTTTTTT.

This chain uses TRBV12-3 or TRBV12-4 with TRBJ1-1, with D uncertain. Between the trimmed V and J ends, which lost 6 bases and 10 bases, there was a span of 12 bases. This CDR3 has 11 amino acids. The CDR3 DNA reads TGTGCCAGCAGCACTCAGGTCGCAGCTTTCTTT. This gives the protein CASSTQVAAFF.

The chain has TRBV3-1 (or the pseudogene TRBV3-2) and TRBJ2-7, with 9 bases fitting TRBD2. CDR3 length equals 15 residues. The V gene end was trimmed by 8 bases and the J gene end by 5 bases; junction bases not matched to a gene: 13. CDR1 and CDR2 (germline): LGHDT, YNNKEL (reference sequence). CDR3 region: CASRTSAGGGNEQYF. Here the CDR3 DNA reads TGTGCCAGCCGTACGTCAGCGGGAGGAGGTAACGAGCAGTACTTC.